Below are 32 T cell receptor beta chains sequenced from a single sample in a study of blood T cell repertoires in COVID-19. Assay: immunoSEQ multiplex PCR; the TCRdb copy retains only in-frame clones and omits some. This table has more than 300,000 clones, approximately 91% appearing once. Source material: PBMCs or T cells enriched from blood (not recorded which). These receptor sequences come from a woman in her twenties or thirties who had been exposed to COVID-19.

The CDR3: CASSQETGGGQPQHF. CDR3 in DNA: TGCGCCAGCAGCCAGGAGACAGGGGGCGGTCAGCCCCAGCATTTT. The rearrangement uses TRBV4-1 and TRBJ1-5; 10 bases line up with TRBD1. Germline-derived CDR1 and CDR2 are MGHRA and YSYEKL. V lost 3 bases, J lost 6 bases, and 5 bases stayed unmatched. The CDR3 has 15 residues.

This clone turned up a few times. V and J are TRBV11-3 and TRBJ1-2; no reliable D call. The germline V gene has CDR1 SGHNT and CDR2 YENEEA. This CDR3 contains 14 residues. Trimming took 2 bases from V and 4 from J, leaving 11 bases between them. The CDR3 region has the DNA TGTGCCAGCAGCTTATGGCGGGGATTCTATGGCTACACCTTC. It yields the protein CASSLWRGFYGYTF.

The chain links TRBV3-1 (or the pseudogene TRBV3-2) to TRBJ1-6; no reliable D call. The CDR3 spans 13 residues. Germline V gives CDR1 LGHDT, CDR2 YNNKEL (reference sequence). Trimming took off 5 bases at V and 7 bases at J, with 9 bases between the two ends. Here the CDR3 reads CASSSATNSPLHF. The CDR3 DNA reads TGTGCCAGCAGCTCCGCGACAAATTCACCCCTCCACTTT.

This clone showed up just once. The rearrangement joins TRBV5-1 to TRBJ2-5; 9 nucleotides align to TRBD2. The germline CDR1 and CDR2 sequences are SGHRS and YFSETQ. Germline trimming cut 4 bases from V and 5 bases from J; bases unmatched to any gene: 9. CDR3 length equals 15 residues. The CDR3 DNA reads TGCGCCAGCAGCCCGGTAGCGGGGGTAGGGGAGACCCAGTACTTC. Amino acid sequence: CASSPVAGVGETQYF.

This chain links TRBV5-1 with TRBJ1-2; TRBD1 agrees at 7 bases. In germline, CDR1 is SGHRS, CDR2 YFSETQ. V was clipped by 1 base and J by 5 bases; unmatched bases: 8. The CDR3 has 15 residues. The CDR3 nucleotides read TGCGCCAGCAGCTTGTATGGAGGGGGCGAGTATGGCTACACCTTC. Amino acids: CASSLYGGGEYGYTF.

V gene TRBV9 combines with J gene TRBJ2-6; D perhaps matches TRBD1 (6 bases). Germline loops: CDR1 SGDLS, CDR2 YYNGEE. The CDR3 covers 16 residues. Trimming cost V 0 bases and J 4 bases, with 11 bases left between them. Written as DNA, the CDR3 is TGTGCCAGCAGCGTAGCTGCAGGGGCCGGGGCCAACGTCCTGACTTTC. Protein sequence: CASSVAAGAGANVLTF.

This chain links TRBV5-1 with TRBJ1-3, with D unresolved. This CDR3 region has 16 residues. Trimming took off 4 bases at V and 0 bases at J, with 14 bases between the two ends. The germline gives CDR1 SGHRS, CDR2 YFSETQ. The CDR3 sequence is CASSLRAGSSGNTIYF. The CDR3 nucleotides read TGCGCCAGCAGCCTGAGGGCGGGCTCCTCTGGAAACACCATATATTTT.

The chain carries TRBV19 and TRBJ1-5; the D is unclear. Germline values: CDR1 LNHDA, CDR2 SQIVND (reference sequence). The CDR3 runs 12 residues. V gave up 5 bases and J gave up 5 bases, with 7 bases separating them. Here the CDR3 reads CASSLRDQPQHF. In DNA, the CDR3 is TGTGCCAGTAGTCTCCGGGATCAGCCCCAGCATTTT.

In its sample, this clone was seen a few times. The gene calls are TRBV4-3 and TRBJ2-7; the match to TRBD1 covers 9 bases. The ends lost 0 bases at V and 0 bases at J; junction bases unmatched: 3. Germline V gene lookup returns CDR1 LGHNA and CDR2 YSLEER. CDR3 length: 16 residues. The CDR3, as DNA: TGCGCCAGCAGCCAAGAAGGGACAGGGATCTCCTACGAGCAGTACTTC. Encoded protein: CASSQEGTGISYEQYF.

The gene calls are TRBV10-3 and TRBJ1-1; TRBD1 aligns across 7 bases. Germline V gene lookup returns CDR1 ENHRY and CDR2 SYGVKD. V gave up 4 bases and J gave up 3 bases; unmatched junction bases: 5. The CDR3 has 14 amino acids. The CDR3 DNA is TGTGCCATCAGTGGCGGGACAGACTACACTGAAGCTTTCTTT. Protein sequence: CAISGGTDYTEAFF.

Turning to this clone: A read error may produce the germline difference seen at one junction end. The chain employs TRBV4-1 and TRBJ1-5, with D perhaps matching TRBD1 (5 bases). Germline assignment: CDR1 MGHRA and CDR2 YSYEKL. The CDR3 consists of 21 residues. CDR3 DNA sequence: TGCGCCAGCAGCCAAATCGACTATCGTGGGTTGCGGGGCAAAAAGGATCAACCCCAGCATTTT. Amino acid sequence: CASSQIDYRGLRGKKDQPQHF.

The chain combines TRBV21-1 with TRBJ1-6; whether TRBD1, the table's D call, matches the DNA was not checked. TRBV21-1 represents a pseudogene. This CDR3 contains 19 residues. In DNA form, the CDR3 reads TGTGCCAGCAGCTTATCCGGGACAGGGGGCGGGGGACATAATTCACCCCTCCACTTT. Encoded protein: CASSLSGTGGGGHNSPLHF.

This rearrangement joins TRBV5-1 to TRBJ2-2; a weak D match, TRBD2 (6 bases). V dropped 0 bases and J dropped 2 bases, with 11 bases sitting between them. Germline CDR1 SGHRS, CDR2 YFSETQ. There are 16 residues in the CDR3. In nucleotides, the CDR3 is TGCGCCAGCAGCTTGGCCAAAGCGGGTAACACCGGGGAGCTGTTTTTT. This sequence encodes CASSLAKAGNTGELFF.

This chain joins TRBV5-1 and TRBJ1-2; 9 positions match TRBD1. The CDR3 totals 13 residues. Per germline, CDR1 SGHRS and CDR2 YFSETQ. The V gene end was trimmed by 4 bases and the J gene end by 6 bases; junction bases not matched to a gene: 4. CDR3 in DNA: TGCGCCAGCAGCCAAAGGACAGGGGATGGCTACACCTTC. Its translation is CASSQRTGDGYTF.

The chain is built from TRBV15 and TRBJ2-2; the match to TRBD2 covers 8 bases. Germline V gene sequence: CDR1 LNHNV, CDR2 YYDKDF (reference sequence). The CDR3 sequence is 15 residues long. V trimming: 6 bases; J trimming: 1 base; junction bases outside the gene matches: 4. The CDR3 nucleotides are TGTGCCACCAGGTTAGCGGGGCTGAACACCGGGGAGCTGTTTTTT. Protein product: CATRLAGLNTGELFF.

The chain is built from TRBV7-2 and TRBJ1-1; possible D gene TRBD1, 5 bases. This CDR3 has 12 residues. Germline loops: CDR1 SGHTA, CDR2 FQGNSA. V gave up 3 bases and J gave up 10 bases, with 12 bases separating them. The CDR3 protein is CASSFLKQGAFF. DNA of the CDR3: TGTGCCAGCAGCTTTCTGAAGCAGGGAGCTTTCTTT.

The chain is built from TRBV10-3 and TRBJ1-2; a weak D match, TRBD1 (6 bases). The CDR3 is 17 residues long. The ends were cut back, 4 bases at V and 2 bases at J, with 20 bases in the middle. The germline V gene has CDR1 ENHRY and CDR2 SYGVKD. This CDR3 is CAISGEIQGLSNYGYTF. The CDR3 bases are TGTGCCATCAGTGGGGAGATACAGGGCCTCTCAAACTATGGCTACACCTTC.

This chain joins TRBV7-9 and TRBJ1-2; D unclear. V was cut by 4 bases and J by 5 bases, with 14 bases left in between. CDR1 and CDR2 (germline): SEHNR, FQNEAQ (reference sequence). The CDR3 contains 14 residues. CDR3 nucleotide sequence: TGTGCCAGCAGCTCTTTAACCGTGGCTTATGGCTACACCTTC. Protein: CASSSLTVAYGYTF.

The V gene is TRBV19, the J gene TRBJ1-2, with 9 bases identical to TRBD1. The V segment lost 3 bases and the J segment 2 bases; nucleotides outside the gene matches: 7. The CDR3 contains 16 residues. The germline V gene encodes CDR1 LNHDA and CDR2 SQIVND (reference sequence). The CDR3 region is CASSIPSGQGNYGYTF. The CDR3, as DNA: TGTGCCAGTAGTATCCCATCGGGACAGGGAAACTATGGCTACACCTTC.

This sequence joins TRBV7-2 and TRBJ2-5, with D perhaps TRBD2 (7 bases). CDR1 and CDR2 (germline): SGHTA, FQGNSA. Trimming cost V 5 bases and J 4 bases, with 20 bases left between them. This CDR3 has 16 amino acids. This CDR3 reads CASSLQAEGGRETQYF. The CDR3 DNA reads TGTGCCAGCAGCCTCCAGGCCGAGGGGGGGCGAGAGACCCAGTACTTC.

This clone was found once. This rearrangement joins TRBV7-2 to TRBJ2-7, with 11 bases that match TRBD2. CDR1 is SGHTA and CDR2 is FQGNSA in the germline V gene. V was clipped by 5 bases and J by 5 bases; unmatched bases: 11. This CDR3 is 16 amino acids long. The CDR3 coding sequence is TGTGCCAGCAGCACTACCCTTAGCGGGGGGGCGCACGAGCAGTACTTC. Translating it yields CASSTTLSGGAHEQYF.

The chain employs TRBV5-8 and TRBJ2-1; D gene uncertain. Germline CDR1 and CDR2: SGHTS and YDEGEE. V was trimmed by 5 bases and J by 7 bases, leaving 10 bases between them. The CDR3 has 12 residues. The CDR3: CASSLLGNEQFF. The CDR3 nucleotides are TGTGCCAGCAGTTTGCTCGGGAATGAGCAGTTCTTC.

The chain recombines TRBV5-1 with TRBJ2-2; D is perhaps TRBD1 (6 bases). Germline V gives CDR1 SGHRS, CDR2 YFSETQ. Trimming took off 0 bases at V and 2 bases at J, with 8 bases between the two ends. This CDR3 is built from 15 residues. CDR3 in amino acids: CASSLDRVNTGELFF. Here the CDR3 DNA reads TGCGCCAGCAGCTTGGACAGGGTAAACACCGGGGAGCTGTTTTTT.

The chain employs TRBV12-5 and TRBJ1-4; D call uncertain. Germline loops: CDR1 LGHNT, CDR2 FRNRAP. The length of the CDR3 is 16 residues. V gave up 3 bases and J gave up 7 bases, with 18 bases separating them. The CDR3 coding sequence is TGTGCTAGTGGTTTACTCCCGGATCCCCGGGGTGAAAAACTGTTTTTT. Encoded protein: CASGLLPDPRGEKLFF.

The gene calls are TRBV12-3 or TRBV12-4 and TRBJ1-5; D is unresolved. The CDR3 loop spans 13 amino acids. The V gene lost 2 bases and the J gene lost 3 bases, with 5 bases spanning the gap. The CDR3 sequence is CASSLINNQPQHF. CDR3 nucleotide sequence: TGTGCCAGCAGTTTAATTAACAATCAGCCCCAGCATTTT.

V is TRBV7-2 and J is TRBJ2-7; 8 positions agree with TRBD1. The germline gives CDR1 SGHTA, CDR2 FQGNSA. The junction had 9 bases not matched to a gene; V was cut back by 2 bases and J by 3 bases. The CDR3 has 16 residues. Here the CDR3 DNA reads TGTGCCAGCAGCTTAATTTGGACAGGGTCGGACTACGAGCAGTACTTC. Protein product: CASSLIWTGSDYEQYF. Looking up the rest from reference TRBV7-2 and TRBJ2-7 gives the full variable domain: GAGVSQSPSNKVTEKGKDVELRCDPISGHTALYWYRQSLGQGLEFLIYFQGNSAPDKSGLPSDRFSAERTGGSVSTLTIQRTQQEDSAVYLCASSLIWTGSDYEQYFGPGTRLTVT.

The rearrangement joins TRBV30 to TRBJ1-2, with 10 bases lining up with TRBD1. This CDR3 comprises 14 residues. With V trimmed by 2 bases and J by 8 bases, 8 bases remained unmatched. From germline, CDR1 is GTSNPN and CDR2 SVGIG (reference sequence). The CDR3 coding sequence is TGTGCCTGGAGTTCCGCCGGGACAGGGGAGGGCTACACCTTC. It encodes CAWSSAGTGEGYTF.

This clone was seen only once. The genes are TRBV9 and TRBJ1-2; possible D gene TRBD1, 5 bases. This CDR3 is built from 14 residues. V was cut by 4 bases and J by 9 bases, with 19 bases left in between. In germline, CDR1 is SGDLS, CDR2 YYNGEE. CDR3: CASSSRRGKGSYTF. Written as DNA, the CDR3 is TGTGCCAGCAGCTCCCGGCGGGGGAAGGGGAGCTACACCTTC.

As DNA, the CDR3 is TGTGCCAGCAGCGTAGGGGCAGTTACTGAAGCTTTCTTT. Translation gives CASSVGAVTEAFF. This sequence joins TRBV9 and TRBJ1-1; D is unclear. The CDR3 length is 13 residues. V was shortened by 0 bases and J by 5 bases, with 8 bases between the two germline ends. Germline V gene lookup returns CDR1 SGDLS and CDR2 YYNGEE.

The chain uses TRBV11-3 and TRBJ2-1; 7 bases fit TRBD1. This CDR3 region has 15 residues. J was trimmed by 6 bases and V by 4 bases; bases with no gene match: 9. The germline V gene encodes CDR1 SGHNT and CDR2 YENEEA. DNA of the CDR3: TGTGCCAGCAGCTCCAACACAGGGGTAATCAATGAGCAGTTCTTC. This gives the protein CASSSNTGVINEQFF.

The CDR3 bases are TGTGCCAGCTCACCACCGACAGGACGTAACACTGAAGCTTTCTTT. Its translation: CASSPPTGRNTEAFF. This rearrangement joins TRBV18 to TRBJ1-1, with a possible D match to TRBD1 (6 bases). Germline-derived CDR1 and CDR2 are KGHSH and LQKENI. CDR3 size: 15 residues. Between the trimmed V and J ends, which lost 0 bases and 2 bases, there was a span of 10 bases.

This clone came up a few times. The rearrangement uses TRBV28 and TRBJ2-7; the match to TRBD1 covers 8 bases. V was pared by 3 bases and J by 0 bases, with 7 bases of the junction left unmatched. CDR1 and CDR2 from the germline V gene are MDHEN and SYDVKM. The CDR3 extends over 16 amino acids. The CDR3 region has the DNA TGTGCCAGCAGTTTCAGGGACAGGACCCTCTCCTACGAGCAGTACTTC. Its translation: CASSFRDRTLSYEQYF.